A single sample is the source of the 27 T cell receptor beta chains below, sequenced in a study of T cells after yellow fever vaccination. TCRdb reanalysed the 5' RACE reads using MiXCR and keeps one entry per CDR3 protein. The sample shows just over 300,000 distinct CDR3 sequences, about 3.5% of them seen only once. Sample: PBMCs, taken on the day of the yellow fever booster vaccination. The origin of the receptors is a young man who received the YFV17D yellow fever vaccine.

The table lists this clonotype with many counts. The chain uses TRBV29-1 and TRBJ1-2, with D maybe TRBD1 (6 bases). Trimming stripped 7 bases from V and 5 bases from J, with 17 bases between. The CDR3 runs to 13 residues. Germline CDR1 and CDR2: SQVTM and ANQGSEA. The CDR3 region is CSARSPGQYGYTF. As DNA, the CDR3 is TGCAGCGCCCGAAGCCCCGGACAGTATGGCTACACCTTC.

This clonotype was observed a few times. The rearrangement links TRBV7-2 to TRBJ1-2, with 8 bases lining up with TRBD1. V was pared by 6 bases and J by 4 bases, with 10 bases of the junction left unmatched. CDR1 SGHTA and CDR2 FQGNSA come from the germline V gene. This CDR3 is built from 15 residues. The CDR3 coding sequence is TGTGCCAGCAGTCTAACAGGGGGGCAGATCTATGGCTACACCTTC. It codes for CASSLTGGQIYGYTF.

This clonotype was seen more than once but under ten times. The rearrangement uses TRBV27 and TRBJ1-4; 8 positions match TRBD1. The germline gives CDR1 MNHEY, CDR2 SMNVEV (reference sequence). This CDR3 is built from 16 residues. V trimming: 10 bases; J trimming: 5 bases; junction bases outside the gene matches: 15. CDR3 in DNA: TGTGCCACCAAAGACCCCCGACGGACAGGGAATGAAAAACTGTTTTTT. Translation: CATKDPRRTGNEKLFF. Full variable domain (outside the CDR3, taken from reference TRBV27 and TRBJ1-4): EAQVTQNPRYLITVTGKKLTVTCSQNMNHEYMSWYRQDPGLGLRQIYYSMNVEVTDKGDVPEGYKVSRKEKRNFPLILESPSPNQTSLYFCATKDPRRTGNEKLFFGSGTQLSVL.

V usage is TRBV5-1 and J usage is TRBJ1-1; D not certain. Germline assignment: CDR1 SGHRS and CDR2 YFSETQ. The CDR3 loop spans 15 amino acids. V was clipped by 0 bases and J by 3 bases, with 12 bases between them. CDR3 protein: CASSLGMGADTEAFF. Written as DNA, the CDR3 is TGCGCCAGCAGCTTGGGAATGGGCGCGGACACTGAAGCTTTCTTT.

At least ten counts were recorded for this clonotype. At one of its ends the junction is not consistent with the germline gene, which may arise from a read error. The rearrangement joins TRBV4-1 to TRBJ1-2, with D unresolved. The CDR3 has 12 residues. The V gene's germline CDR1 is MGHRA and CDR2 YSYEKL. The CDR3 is CASSQAFGDPLF. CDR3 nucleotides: TGCGCCAGCAGCCAAGCATTTGGAGATCCTCTCTTC.

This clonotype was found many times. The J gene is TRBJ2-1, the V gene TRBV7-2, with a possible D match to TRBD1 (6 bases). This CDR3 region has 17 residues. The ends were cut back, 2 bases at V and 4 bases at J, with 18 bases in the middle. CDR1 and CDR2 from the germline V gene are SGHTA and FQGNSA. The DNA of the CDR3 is TGTGCCAGCAGCTTAATCGGAAGACAGGTTCTTTACAATGAGCAGTTCTTC. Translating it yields CASSLIGRQVLYNEQFF.

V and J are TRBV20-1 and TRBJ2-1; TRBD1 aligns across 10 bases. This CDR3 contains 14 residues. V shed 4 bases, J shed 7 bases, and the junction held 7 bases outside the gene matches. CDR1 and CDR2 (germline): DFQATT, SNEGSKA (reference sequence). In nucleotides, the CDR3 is TGCAGTGCTACGCGACAGGGGGCCGGAAATGAGCAGTTCTTC. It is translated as CSATRQGAGNEQFF.

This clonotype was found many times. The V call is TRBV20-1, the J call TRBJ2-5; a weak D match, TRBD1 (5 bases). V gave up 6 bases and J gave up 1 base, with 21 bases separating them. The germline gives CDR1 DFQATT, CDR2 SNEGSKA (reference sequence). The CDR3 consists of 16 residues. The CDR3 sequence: CSAHAQTDSLQETQYF. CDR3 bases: TGCAGTGCCCACGCACAAACAGACAGTCTCCAAGAGACCCAGTACTTC.

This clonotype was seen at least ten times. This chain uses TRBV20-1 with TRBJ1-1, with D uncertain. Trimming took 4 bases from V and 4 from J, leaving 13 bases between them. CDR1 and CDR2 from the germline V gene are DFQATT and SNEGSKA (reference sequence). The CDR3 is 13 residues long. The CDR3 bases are TGCAGTGCTACCTCGGGGTACGGCACTGAAGCTTTCTTT. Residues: CSATSGYGTEAFF.

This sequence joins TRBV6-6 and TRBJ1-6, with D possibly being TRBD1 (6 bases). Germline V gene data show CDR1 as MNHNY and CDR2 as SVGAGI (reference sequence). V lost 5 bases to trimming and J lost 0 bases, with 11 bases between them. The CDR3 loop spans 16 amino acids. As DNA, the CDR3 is TGTGCCAGCAGTCCCAAAGGGGGCTCCTATAATTCACCCCTCCACTTT. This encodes CASSPKGGSYNSPLHF.

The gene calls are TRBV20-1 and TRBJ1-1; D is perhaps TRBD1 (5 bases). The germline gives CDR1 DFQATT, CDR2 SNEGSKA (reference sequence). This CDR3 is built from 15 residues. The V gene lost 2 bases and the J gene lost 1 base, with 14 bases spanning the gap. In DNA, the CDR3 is TGCAGTGCTAGATCCAATGGGGCAGCGAACACTGAAGCTTTCTTT. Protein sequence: CSARSNGAANTEAFF.

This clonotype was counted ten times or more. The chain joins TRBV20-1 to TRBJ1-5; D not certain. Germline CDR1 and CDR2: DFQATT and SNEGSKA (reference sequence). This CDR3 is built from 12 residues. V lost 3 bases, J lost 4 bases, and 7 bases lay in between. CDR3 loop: CSASVRNQPQHF. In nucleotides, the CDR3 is TGCAGTGCTAGCGTCAGAAATCAGCCCCAGCATTTT.

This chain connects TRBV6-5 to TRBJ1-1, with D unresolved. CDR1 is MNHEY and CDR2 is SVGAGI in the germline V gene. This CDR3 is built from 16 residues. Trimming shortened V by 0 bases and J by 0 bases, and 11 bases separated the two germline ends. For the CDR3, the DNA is TGTGCCAGCAGTTACTCGTTTCCAGGCATGAACACTGAAGCTTTCTTT. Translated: CASSYSFPGMNTEAFF.

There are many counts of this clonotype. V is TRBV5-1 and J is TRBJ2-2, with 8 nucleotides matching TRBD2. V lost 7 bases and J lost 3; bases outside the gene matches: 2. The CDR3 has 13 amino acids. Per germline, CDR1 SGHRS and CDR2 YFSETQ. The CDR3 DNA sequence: TGCGCCAGCTCCGGGGGGGACACCGGGGAGCTGTTTTTT. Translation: CASSGGDTGELFF.

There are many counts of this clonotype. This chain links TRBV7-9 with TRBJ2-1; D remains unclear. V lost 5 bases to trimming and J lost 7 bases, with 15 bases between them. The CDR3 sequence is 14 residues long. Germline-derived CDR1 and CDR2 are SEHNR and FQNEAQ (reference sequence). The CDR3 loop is CASSRLLRANEQFF. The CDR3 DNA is TGTGCCAGCAGCCGTTTACTACGGGCAAATGAGCAGTTCTTC.

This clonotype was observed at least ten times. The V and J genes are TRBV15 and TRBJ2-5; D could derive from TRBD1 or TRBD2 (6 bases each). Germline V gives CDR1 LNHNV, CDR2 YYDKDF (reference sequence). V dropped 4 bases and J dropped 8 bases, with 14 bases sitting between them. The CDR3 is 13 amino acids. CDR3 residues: CATSTGAGYTQYF. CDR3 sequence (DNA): TGTGCCACCAGCACGGGGGCGGGGTATACCCAGTACTTC.

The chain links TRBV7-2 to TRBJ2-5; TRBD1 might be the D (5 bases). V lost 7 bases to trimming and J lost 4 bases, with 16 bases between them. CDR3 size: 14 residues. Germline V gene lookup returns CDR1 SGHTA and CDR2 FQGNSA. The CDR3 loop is CASMPWSGSETQYF. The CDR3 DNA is TGTGCCAGCATGCCCTGGTCAGGGTCAGAGACCCAGTACTTC.

The CDR3 sequence is CASSQRDRARDTQYF. DNA for the CDR3: TGTGCCAGCAGCCAACGGGACAGGGCTAGAGATACGCAGTATTTT. The rearrangement links TRBV14 to TRBJ2-3; 9 nucleotides line up with TRBD1. Germline V gives CDR1 SGHDN, CDR2 FVKESK. Germline trimming cut 2 bases from V and 5 bases from J; bases unmatched to any gene: 5. The CDR3 spans 15 residues.

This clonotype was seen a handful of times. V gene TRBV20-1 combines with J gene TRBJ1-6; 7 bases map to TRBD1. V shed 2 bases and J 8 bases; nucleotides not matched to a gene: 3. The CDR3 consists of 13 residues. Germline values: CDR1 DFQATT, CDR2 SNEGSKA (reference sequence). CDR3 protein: CSARSGGDSPLHF. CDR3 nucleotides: TGCAGTGCTAGATCAGGGGGTGATTCACCCCTCCACTTT.

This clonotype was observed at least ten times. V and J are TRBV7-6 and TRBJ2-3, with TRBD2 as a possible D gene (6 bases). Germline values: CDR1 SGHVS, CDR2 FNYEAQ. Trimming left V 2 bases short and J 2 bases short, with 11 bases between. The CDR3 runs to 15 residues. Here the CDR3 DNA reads TGTGCCAGCAGCTTACGCGGGGCAAACACAGATACGCAGTATTTT. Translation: CASSLRGANTDTQYF.

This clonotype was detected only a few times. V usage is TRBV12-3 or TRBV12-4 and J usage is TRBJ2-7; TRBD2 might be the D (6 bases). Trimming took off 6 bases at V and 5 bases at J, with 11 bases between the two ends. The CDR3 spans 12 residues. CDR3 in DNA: TGTGCCAGCAGCCCAGGAGGGGACGAGCAGTACGTC. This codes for CASSPGGDEQYV.

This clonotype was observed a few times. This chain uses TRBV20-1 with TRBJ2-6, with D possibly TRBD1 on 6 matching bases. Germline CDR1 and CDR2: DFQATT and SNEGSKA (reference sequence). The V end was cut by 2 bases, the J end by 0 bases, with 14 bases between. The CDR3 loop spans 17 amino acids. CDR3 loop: CSARRRGRSSGANVLTF. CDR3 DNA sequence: TGCAGTGCTAGACGCAGGGGCCGCAGCTCTGGGGCCAACGTCCTGACTTTC.

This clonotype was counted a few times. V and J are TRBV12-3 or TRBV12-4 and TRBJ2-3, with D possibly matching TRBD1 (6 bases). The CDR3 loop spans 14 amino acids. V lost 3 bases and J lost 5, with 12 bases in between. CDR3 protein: CASSFRGGEDTQYF. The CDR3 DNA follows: TGTGCCAGCAGTTTCCGAGGGGGTGAAGATACGCAGTATTTT.

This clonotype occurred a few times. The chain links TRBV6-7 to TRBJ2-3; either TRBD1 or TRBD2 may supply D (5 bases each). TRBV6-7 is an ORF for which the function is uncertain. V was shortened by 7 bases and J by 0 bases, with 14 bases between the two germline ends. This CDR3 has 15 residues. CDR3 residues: CASTPGPLSTDTQYF. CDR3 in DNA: TGTGCCAGCACCCCGGGACCGTTGAGCACAGATACGCAGTATTTT.

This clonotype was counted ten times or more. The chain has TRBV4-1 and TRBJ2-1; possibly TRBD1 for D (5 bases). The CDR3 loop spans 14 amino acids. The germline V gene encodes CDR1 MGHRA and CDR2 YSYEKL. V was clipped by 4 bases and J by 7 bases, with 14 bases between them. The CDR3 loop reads CASSLAPQGNEQFF. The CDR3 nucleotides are TGCGCCAGCAGCCTAGCTCCTCAGGGAAATGAGCAGTTCTTC.

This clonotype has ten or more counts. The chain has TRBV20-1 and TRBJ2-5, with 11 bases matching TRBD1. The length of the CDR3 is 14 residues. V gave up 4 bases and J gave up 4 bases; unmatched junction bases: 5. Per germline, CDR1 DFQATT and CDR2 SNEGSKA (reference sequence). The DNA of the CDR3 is TGCAGTGCTACCTCGGGACAGGGGGTAGAGACCCAGTACTTC. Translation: CSATSGQGVETQYF.

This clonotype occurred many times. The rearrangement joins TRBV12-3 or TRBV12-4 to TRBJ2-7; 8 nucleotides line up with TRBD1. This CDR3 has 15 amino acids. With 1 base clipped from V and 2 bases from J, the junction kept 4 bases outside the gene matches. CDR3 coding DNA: TGTGCCAGCAGTTTAGGGACAGGGTGGACCTACGAGCAGTACGTC. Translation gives CASSLGTGWTYEQYV.